What follows is one T cell receptor beta chain and its context. This CDR3 comprises 13 residues. The V gene lost 7 bases and the J gene lost 1 base, with 8 bases spanning the gap. These data belong to a study of regulatory T cells in long-lasting Graves disease. Arm-PCR of CDR3 regions and iRepertoire HTBI primers were the basis on which TCR beta libraries were built. TCRdb reprocessed the multiplex PCR reads via MiXCR and lists one record per CDR3 protein. This sample carries 520,000 or so distinct CDR3 sequences, 12% of them seen once, and the ten largest clones take almost 9%. Time point reported: newly diagnosed GD, antithyroid drugs for less than 3 months. Scientists built the TCR library using RNA that was extracted from PBMCs. These same records also appear under a second study, on T cells in Graves' hyperthyroidism and ophthalmopathy.

The sequence derives from a woman aged 30 to 39 with Graves disease. This sample comprised peripheral blood mononuclear cells (PBMCs), obtained at new diagnosis, from a patient treated with antithyroid drugs. V and J are TRBV12-3 or TRBV12-4 and TRBJ1-5; D might be TRBD1 (6 bases). CDR3 region: CASNRDSNQPQHF. The CDR3 nucleotides are TGTGCCAGCAACAGGGACAGCAATCAGCCCCAGCATTTT.